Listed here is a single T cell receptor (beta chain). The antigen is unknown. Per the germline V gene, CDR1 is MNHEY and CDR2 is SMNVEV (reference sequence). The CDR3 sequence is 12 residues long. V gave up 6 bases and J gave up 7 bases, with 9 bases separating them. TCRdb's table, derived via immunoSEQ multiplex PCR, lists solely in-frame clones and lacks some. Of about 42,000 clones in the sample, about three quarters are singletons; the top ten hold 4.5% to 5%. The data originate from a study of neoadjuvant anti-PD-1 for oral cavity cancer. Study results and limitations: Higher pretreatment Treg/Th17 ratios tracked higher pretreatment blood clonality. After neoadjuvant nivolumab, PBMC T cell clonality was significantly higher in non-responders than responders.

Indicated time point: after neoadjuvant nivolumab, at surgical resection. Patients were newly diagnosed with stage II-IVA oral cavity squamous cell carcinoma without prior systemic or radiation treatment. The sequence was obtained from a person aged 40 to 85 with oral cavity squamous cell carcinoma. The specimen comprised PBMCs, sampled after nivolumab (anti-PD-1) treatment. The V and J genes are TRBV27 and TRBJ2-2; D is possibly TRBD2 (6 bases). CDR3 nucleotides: TGTGCCAGCAGACTAGCTGGCGGGGAGCTGTTTTTT. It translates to CASRLAGGELFF.